This T cell receptor (beta chain) originates from a study of T-cell memory formation after mild COVID-19 (dated by TCRdb to the early 2020s). Study-level background: TCR sequence clusters from the two donors were largely donor specific. In a couple of donors, T-cell clones that expanded and contracted after mild COVID-19 were followed by sequencing TCRalpha and TCRbeta repertoires longitudinally. Two young, previously healthy adult volunteers made up the cohort, one male and one female.

Ficoll-Paque density gradient centrifugation was used to isolate PBMCs. V gives up 3 bases and J gives up 7 bases, and the segment between their germline ends measures 7 bases. The CDR3 holds 13 amino acids from the cysteine to the phenylalanine. Just CDR3 DNA is preserved here, 39 bases in frame from base 1. Looking up the germline V gene yields CDR1 SGHTA and CDR2 FQGNSA. Here is what the overall study found, with its caveats: The study covered only a couple of mild cases, and larger cohorts including severe cases with pre-infection samples were considered necessary. SARS-CoV-2 specificity was not confirmed for the second-wave clones peaking on day 37. From day 15 to 85, contracting clones showed balanced CD4/CD8 phenotypes, whereas a second wave of clones that expanded from day 15 to 37 leaned towards CD4+. The detection of some responding clones in pre-infection memory suggests that pre-existing cross-reactive memory T cells joined the SARS-CoV-2 response. Contracting CD4+ clones were located mainly in the CM and EM memory subsets, whereas CD8+ clones were found to be enriched in EMRA.

This clonotype was detected only a few times. Its recognized antigen is unknown. Qualities for individual bases were not recorded, and no much larger clone is one base off. Sequencing used an Illumina NovaSeq 6000. TCRalpha and TCRbeta cDNA libraries were constructed by 5'RACE with constant-segment primers, with sample barcodes and unique molecular identifiers being introduced. Trizol reagent was used to extract RNA from every sample. Amplification of the libraries took two PCR steps, and the second step added a second sample barcode plus Illumina TruSeq adapters. The libraries were sequenced on an Illumina NovaSeq using 2 x 150 bp paired-end reads. For the original study's pipeline: Demultiplexing of reads and collapsing into UMI-guided consensus sequences were performed with migec v1.2.7. Using mixcr v2.1.11, the UMI consensuses were aligned to TRA and TRB V and J templates and assembled into clonotypes. Expanded or contracted clonotypes were those called significant by both edgeR and NoisET, with noise models trained on biological replicates. edgeR calls used a false discovery rate-adjusted p below 0.01 and a log2 fold-change threshold of 1. As an exploratory analysis of dynamics, PCA with hierarchical clustering was applied to max-normalized trajectories of the 1000 most abundant clonotypes. Separately sequenced CD4+ and CD8+ repertoires were used to assign a CD4 or CD8 phenotype to each responding clone. TCRdb trimmed the raw reads at Q25, called clones with MiXCR and kept productive beta chains. Each record represents a unique CDR3 protein, reported with the most common genes and DNA among its rows. Here the V and J calls rest on TCRdb's processing, not on the authors' analysis. For this sample there are about 360,000 distinct CDR3 sequences; 10% to 15% appear just once. The ten top clones hold about 22% of the sample.

Material for sequencing was PBMCs or a T cell subset sorted from them (not recorded which). This TCR came from a man younger than 35 who had mild COVID-19 (a few samples of this study predate the infection). The sample titles of this study are shuffled in the database, so cell type and time point are left out; the donor was told from shared clones. Recombination joined TRBV7-2 with TRBJ1-6; TRBD1 is a possible D gene, resting on 6 matching bases. The CDR3 here reads CASSFQGNSPLHF. At the DNA level, the sequence is TGTGCCAGCAGCTTCCAGGGGAATTCACCCCTCCACTTT.